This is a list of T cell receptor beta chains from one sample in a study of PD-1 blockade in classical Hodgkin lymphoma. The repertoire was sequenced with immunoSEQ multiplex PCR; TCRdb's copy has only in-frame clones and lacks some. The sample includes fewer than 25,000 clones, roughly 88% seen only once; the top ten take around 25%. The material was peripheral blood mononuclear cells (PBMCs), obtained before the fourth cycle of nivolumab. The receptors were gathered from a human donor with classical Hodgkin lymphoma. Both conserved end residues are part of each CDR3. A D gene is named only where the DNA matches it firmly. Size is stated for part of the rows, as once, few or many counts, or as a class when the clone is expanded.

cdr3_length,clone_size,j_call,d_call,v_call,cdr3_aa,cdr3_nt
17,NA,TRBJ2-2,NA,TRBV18,CASSPAVGSANTGELFF,TGTGCCAGCTCACCAGCGGTCGGCAGCGCGAACACCGGGGAGCTGTTTTTT
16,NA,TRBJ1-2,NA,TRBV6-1,CASSEAVGGGGYGYTF,TGTGCCAGCAGTGAAGCGGTGGGGGGCGGTGGCTATGGCTACACCTTC
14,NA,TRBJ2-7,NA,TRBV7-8,CASSPSRLSYEQYF,TGTGCCAGCAGCCCCAGTCGCCTCTCCTACGAGCAGTACTTC
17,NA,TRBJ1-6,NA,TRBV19,CASSPRTSKHNNSPLHF,TGTGCCAGTAGTCCCCGGACATCAAAACACAATAATTCACCCCTCCACTTT
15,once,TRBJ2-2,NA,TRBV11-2,CASSSAYQATGELFF,TGTGCCAGCAGCTCGGCCTATCAGGCCACCGGGGAGCTGTTTTTT
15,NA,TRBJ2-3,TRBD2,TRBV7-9,CASSRPSGLTDTQYF,TGTGCCAGCAGCCGACCTAGCGGGCTCACAGATACGCAGTATTTT
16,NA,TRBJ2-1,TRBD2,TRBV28,CASSTTSGGSYNEQFF,TGTGCCAGCAGTACGACTAGCGGGGGATCCTACAATGAGCAGTTCTTC
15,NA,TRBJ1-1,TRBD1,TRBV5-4,CASSPGQGKNTEAFF,TGTGCCAGCAGCCCGGGACAGGGGAAGAACACTGAAGCTTTCTTT
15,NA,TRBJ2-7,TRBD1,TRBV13,CASSLVGTGDHEQYF,TGTGCCAGCAGCTTGGTCGGGACAGGGGACCACGAGCAGTACTTC
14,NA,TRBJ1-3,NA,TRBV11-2,CASSEQGHRNTIYF,TGTGCCAGCAGCGAGCAGGGACATAGAAACACCATATATTTT
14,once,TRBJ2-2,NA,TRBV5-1,CASSLVPGNGELFF,TGCGCCAGCAGCTTGGTACCGGGGAACGGGGAGCTGTTTTTT
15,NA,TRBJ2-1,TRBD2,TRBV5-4,CASSLDTGGRNEQFF,TGTGCCAGCAGCTTGGATACGGGGGGGAGGAATGAGCAGTTCTTC
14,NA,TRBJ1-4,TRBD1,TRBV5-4,CASSYRDRNEKLFF,TGTGCCAGCAGCTACCGGGACAGAAATGAAAAACTGTTTTTT
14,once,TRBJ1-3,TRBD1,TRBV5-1,CASSWGQGANTIYF,TGCGCCAGCAGCTGGGGACAGGGGGCGAACACCATATATTTT
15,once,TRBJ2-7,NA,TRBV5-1,CASSPGTATSYEQYF,TGCGCCAGCAGCCCGGGGACTGCGACGTCCTACGAGCAGTACTTC
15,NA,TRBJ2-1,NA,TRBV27,CASSLRTTVNNEQFF,TGTGCCAGCAGTTTACGTACGACCGTAAACAATGAGCAGTTCTTC
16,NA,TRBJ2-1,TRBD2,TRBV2,CASSELSLAGINEQFF,TGTGCCAGCAGTGAACTAAGTCTAGCGGGAATCAATGAGCAGTTCTTC